This T cell receptor beta chain emerged from a study of cytomegalovirus exposure and HLA in healthy donors. 60 Vbeta and 13 Jbeta primers were used in PCR. TCRdb keeps only in-frame clones here, not all; method: immunoSEQ multiplex PCR. The table includes around 35,000 clones, roughly 76% detected once. Study-wide results and limits: Reports showed the classifier diagnosing cytomegalovirus status with high specificity and sensitivity.

About this clone itself: Its antigen is undetermined.

CDR1 is MDHEN and CDR2 is SYDVKM in the germline V gene. The CDR3 is 14 amino acids. Trimming at V came to 2 bases and at J to 4 bases, leaving 2 bases not matched to a gene. The chain links TRBV28 to TRBJ1-5; the match to TRBD1 covers 7 bases. Material for sequencing was PBMCs. The clonotype comes from a woman in her forties in good health and CMV-seronegative. The CDR3 reads CASSLAGGNQPQHF. The CDR3 nucleotides read TGTGCCAGCAGTTTAGCAGGGGGGAATCAGCCCCAGCATTTT.